The source of this T cell receptor (beta chain) is a study of blood T cell repertoires in COVID-19. The CDR3 contains 13 residues. Germline lookup yields CDR1 MGHDK and CDR2 SYGVNS. Between the trimmed V and J ends, which lost 5 bases and 4 bases, there was a span of 11 bases. The method was immunoSEQ multiplex PCR; TCRdb's version includes in-frame clones alone and lacks a portion of them. The sample carries about 260,000 clones, about 90% recorded once. What was sequenced was peripheral blood. This receptor was identified in a woman aged 40-49 years with acute or convalescent COVID-19. The chain links TRBV25-1 to TRBJ1-2; possibly TRBD1 for D (5 bases). CDR3 amino acids: CASSQGTVYGYTF. CDR3 DNA sequence: TGTGCCAGCAGTCAGGGCACGGTCTATGGCTACACCTTC.